Many counts were recorded for the clone carrying this T cell receptor beta chain. The data are from a study of T-cell reconstitution after alpha-beta-depleted transplantation in children. There are 13 residues in the CDR3. Trimming cost V 2 bases and J 5 bases, with 9 bases left between them. The germline gives CDR1 SGHTA, CDR2 FQGNSA. During its preparation, the TCRbeta library received unique molecular identifiers. TCRdb re-called the PCR reads through MiXCR, storing one row per CDR3 protein. The sample gives roughly 200,000 distinct CDR3 sequences, about 6.8% of which show up once; approximately 3% is in the top ten.

Here the sequenced sample was PBMCs from the stem cell graft donor, taken from the stem cell graft. The chain combines TRBV7-2 with TRBJ1-1; maybe TRBD1 (5 bases). The clonotype originates from a human donor who donated a stem cell graft to a child with Wiskott-Aldrich syndrome. DNA for the CDR3: TGTGCCAGCAGCTTATCAAGACAGACTGAAGCTTTCTTT. This sequence encodes CASSLSRQTEAFF.